Each of the 7 T cell receptor beta chains below was sequenced from the same sample in a study of T-cell reconstitution after alpha-beta-depleted transplantation in children. Antigens of these TCRs are unknown. Unique molecular identifiers were used in preparing the TCRbeta library. Each CDR3 protein gets one entry after TCRdb re-called the PCR reads with MiXCR. The table shows fewer than 35,000 distinct CDR3 sequences, with roughly 6.7% occurring only once. Overall study findings and caveats: Several hundred graft clones that had expanded were reportedly the source of alpha-beta T cells about two months after transplant.

The starting material was peripheral blood, obtained 60 days after TCRalphabeta/CD19-depleted stem cell transplant. These receptors all stem from a child under two years old who had a stem cell transplant for acute myeloid leukemia, so the T cells may come from the graft donor.

The CDR3 loop is CSVESYDSTDTQYF. As DNA, the CDR3 is TGCAGCGTTGAAAGTTACGACAGCACAGATACGCAGTATTTT. This chain uses TRBV29-1 with TRBJ2-3; unclear D gene. CDR1 is SQVTM, CDR2 ANQGSEA, per germline. The ends were cut back, 2 bases at V and 0 bases at J, with 9 bases in the middle. The CDR3 has 14 residues.

This clonotype came up many times. The chain recombines TRBV7-2 with TRBJ2-5; D gene unclear. This CDR3 comprises 11 residues. Germline V gene sequence: CDR1 SGHTA, CDR2 FQGNSA. V lost 5 bases and J lost 4, with 5 bases in between. The CDR3 is CASSQGETQYF. CDR3 in DNA: TGTGCCAGCAGCCAAGGAGAGACCCAGTACTTC.

In this sample, this clonotype turned up many times. The rearrangement joins TRBV5-1 to TRBJ2-2; tentatively, D is TRBD1 or TRBD2 (6 bases each). The CDR3 sequence is 15 residues long. V lost 4 bases, J lost 4 bases, and 14 bases lay in between. Per the germline V gene, CDR1 is SGHRS and CDR2 is YFSETQ. The CDR3 reads CASSLDRRGTGELFF. CDR3 in DNA: TGCGCCAGCAGCCTAGACAGGAGGGGCACCGGGGAGCTGTTTTTT. Full variable domain (rest looked up from reference TRBV5-1 and TRBJ2-2): KAGVTQTPRYLIKTRGQQVTLSCSPISGHRSVSWYQQTPGQGLQFLFEYFSETQRNKGNFPGRFSGRQFSNSRSEMNVSTLELGDSALYLCASSLDRRGTGELFFGEGSRLTVL.

This clonotype showed up many times. The chain combines TRBV14 with TRBJ2-2; 13 positions match TRBD2. The CDR3 is 15 residues long. Looked up from germline, CDR1 is SGHDN and CDR2 is FVKESK. Unmatched junction bases numbered 11, after V lost 2 bases and J lost 17 bases. The CDR3: CASSQTTSGRAKRFF. As DNA, the CDR3 is TGTGCCAGCAGCCAAACAACTAGCGGGAGGGCCAAGCGATTTTTT. Looking up the rest from reference TRBV14 and TRBJ2-2 gives the full variable domain: EAGVTQFPSHSVIEKGQTVTLRCDPISGHDNLYWYRRVMGKEIKFLLHFVKESKQDESGMPNNRFLAERTGGTYSTLKVQPAELEDSGVYFCASSQTTSGRAKRFFGEGSRLTVL.

The chain has TRBV27 and TRBJ2-5; TRBD1 matches at 8 bases. With 6 bases clipped from V and 4 bases from J, the junction kept 10 bases outside the gene matches. There are 15 residues in the CDR3. Per germline, CDR1 MNHEY and CDR2 SMNVEV (reference sequence). The CDR3 DNA follows: TGTGCCAGCAGGGACAGGGATTCCTGGGGAGAGACCCAGTACTTC. The encoded protein is CASRDRDSWGETQYF.

This clonotype was seen at least ten times. The gene calls are TRBV24-1 and TRBJ2-5; tentatively, D is TRBD2 (5 bases). Germline loops: CDR1 KGHDR, CDR2 SFDVKD. This CDR3 comprises 13 residues. V shed 3 bases and J shed 10 bases, with 14 bases lying between them. CDR3 protein: CATSDGTRFDQYF. The CDR3 nucleotides read TGTGCCACCAGTGATGGAACTAGATTTGACCAGTACTTC.

The table lists this clonotype with many counts. The chain carries TRBV28 and TRBJ1-1; D unresolved. V was trimmed by 6 bases and J by 1 base, leaving 6 bases between them. Germline lookup yields CDR1 MDHEN and CDR2 SYDVKM. There are 12 residues in the CDR3. CDR3 coding DNA: TGTGCCAGCAGGGCCGCGAACACTGAAGCTTTCTTT. The encoded protein is CASRAANTEAFF. Full variable domain (rest looked up from reference TRBV28 and TRBJ1-1): DVKVTQSSRYLVKRTGEKVFLECVQDMDHENMFWYRQDPGLGLRLIYFSYDVKMKEKGDIPEGYSVSREKKERFSLILESASTNQTSMYLCASRAANTEAFFGQGTRLTVV.